The sequence of this T cell receptor beta chain was determined in a study of PD-1 blockade in mismatch repair-deficient tumors. In the study overall: All were previously treated, progressing patients with about a dozen mismatch repair-deficient cancer types.

The CDR3 has 14 amino acids. Germline CDR1 and CDR2: SQVTM and ANQGSEA. With 7 bases clipped from V and 5 bases from J, the junction kept 11 bases outside the gene matches. Remarks on this clone: Its antigen remains unknown.

A few pembrolizumab responders had their TCRs sequenced. Study outcomes and limitations: Tumor-resident clones, often undetectable pretreatment in blood, expanded then contracted after pembrolizumab.

The assay was immunoSEQ multiplex PCR, and TCRdb's table has in-frame clones only and misses some. In the table there are about 79,000 clones, roughly 80% of which are singletons. The clonotype was recovered from an adult with mismatch repair-deficient cancer. This chain uses TRBV29-1 with TRBJ1-1; 9 bases agree with TRBD1. The sequencing here drew on peripheral blood, taken 44 weeks after starting pembrolizumab. Here the CDR3 DNA reads TGCAGCGCCGCCGGGACAGGGTTTGTTACTGAAGCTTTCTTT. Amino acid sequence: CSAAGTGFVTEAFF.